What follows are 21 T cell receptor beta chains derived from one specimen sequenced in a study of T-cell reconstitution after alpha-beta-depleted transplantation in children. Preparation of the TCRbeta library involved a method that used unique molecular identifiers. TCRdb passed the PCR reads through MiXCR, listing each CDR3 protein once. The sample has under 300,000 distinct CDR3 sequences, around 10% seen once. The specimen was peripheral blood, collected 180 days after TCRalphabeta/CD19-depleted stem cell transplant. The receptors originated from a male patient between 2 and 9 years old who had a stem cell transplant for chronic granulomatous disease, so the T cells may come from the graft donor.

A note on this clonotype: It may be a read error: a sequence one base away is much more abundant. This rearrangement joins TRBV6-1 to TRBJ2-5, with D maybe TRBD1 (5 bases). The CDR3 runs to 14 residues. Germline CDR1 reads MNHNS; CDR2 reads SASEGT. V lost 4 bases and J lost 3, with 12 bases in between. Here the CDR3 DNA reads TGTGCCAGCAGTGGGGGCATGGCAGAAGAGACCCAGTACTTC. Amino acids: CASSGGMAEETQYF.

This clonotype was counted ten times or more. V is TRBV20-1 and J is TRBJ2-3; 8 bases are shared with TRBD2. V trimming: 5 bases; J trimming: 3 bases; junction bases outside the gene matches: 7. CDR3 size: 14 residues. Germline-derived CDR1 and CDR2 are DFQATT and SNEGSKA (reference sequence). The CDR3 nucleotides read TGCAGTGCTGCACTAGCGGCCTTAACAGATACGCAGTATTTT. Translating it yields CSAALAALTDTQYF.

This clonotype has a count of ten or more. The chain carries TRBV12-3 or TRBV12-4 and TRBJ2-3; TRBD1 agrees at 10 bases. The J segment lost 1 base and the V segment lost 6 bases, leaving 13 bases of the junction unmatched. The CDR3 length is 18 residues. CDR3 in DNA: TGTGCCAGCAGATCAAAAAGGACAGGGGGTCTTCGCACAGATACGCAGTATTTT. Protein product: CASRSKRTGGLRTDTQYF.

This clonotype showed up many times. The rearrangement uses TRBV15 and TRBJ1-6, with D unresolved. Germline CDR1 reads LNHNV; CDR2 reads YYDKDF (reference sequence). The CDR3 has 16 amino acids. V lost 0 bases and J 3 bases, leaving 9 bases between the germline ends. CDR3 DNA: TGTGCCACCAGCAGAGAAACGGGGAACTATAATTCACCCCTCCACTTT. It codes for CATSRETGNYNSPLHF.

Comments on this clonotype: This may come from a read error, since a much larger clone is one base off. The rearrangement uses TRBV5-1 and TRBJ2-2, with TRBD2 identical over 7 bases. Germline CDR1 and CDR2: SGHRS and YFSETQ. The CDR3 is 13 amino acids. The CDR3 here is CASNNAGVREPFF. The CDR3 nucleotides are TGCGCCAGCAACAATGCGGGGGTGCGGGAGCCGTTTTTT. Filled out from reference TRBV5-1 and TRBJ2-2, the complete variable domain reads KAGVTQTPRYLIKTRGQQVTLSCSPISGHRSVSWYQQTPGQGLQFLFEYFSETQRNKGNFPGRFSGRQFSNSRSEMNVSTLELGDSALYLCASNNAGVREPFFGEGSRLTVL.

This clonotype was seen repeatedly, ten times or more. The rearrangement links TRBV20-1 to TRBJ2-1, with TRBD1 matching 7 bases. The V gene's germline CDR1 is DFQATT and CDR2 SNEGSKA (reference sequence). The ends lost 5 bases at V and 2 bases at J; junction bases unmatched: 6. The CDR3 runs to 14 residues. CDR3 amino acids: CSAAGTAPYNEQFF. CDR3 nucleotide sequence: TGCAGTGCTGCCGGGACAGCACCCTACAATGAGCAGTTCTTC.

This clonotype was seen many times. CDR3 loop: CASSLVDGWNEQFF. The CDR3 region has the DNA TGTGCCAGCAGTCTCGTGGACGGGTGGAATGAGCAGTTCTTC. J is TRBJ2-1 and V is TRBV12-3 or TRBV12-4, with D unclear. The CDR3 contains 14 residues. V was pared by 5 bases and J by 7 bases, with 15 bases between.

This clonotype was seen repeatedly, ten times or more. The gene calls are TRBV4-1 and TRBJ2-5, with D possibly matching TRBD2 (6 bases). Trimming removed 4 bases from V and 5 bases from J, with 11 bases in between. The CDR3 extends over 13 amino acids. Germline V CDR1 and CDR2: MGHRA, YSYEKL. The chain's CDR3 is CASSPFGSETQYF. The CDR3 DNA follows: TGCGCCAGCAGCCCATTCGGGAGTGAGACCCAGTACTTC.

The J gene is TRBJ2-2, the V gene TRBV5-4, with TRBD2 matching over 13 bases. After removal of 0 bases from V and 7 bases from J, the junction contained 9 bases not matched to a gene. This CDR3 region has 18 residues. Germline CDR1 and CDR2: SGHNT and YYREEE (reference sequence). CDR3 nucleotides: TGTGCCAGCAGCTTGGATGTCACTAGCGGGGGGGCCGTCGGGGAGCTGTTTTTT. Amino acids: CASSLDVTSGGAVGELFF.

In its sample, this clonotype was seen many times. V usage is TRBV5-1 and J usage is TRBJ2-1; unclear D gene. CDR1 is SGHRS and CDR2 is YFSETQ in the germline V gene. Between the trimmed V and J ends, which lost 2 bases and 0 bases, there was a span of 6 bases. This CDR3 spans 14 amino acids. Here the CDR3 reads CASSFGGSYNEQFF. The CDR3 DNA sequence: TGCGCCAGCAGCTTTGGTGGCTCCTACAATGAGCAGTTCTTC.

Many counts were recorded for this clonotype. The chain is built from TRBV7-9 and TRBJ2-1; a weak D match, TRBD1 (6 bases). V was cut by 3 bases and J by 6 bases, with 15 bases left in between. The CDR3 covers 15 residues. The V gene's germline CDR1 is SEHNR and CDR2 FQNEAQ (reference sequence). The CDR3 spells CASSFGSGVRNEQFF. In DNA form, the CDR3 reads TGTGCCAGCAGCTTCGGCTCAGGGGTTCGCAATGAGCAGTTCTTC. The full variable domain, its missing parts supplied by reference TRBV7-9 and TRBJ2-1, is DTGVSQNPRHKITKRGQNVTFRCDPISEHNRLYWYRQTLGQGPEFLTYFQNEAQLEKSRLLSDRFSAERPKGSFSTLEIQRTEQGDSAMYLCASSFGSGVRNEQFFGPGTRLTVL.

This clonotype has ten or more counts. This chain joins TRBV6-1 and TRBJ2-5, with a possible D match to TRBD2 (6 bases). Germline assignment: CDR1 MNHNS and CDR2 SASEGT. This CDR3 has 12 residues. This CDR3 is CDYRLDGETQYF. For the CDR3, the DNA is TGTGACTATAGACTAGATGGAGAGACCCAGTACTTC.

This clonotype was recorded at least ten times. The chain has TRBV14 and TRBJ2-7; TRBD2 matches 7 bases. With V trimmed by 4 bases and J by 2 bases, 5 bases remained unmatched. Germline V gene lookup returns CDR1 SGHDN and CDR2 FVKESK. The CDR3 consists of 14 residues. The CDR3 coding sequence is TGTGCCAGCAGCCTCGGACTAGGTCCCTACGAGCAGTACTTC. Encoded protein: CASSLGLGPYEQYF.

This clonotype occurred many times. The chain has TRBV5-1 and TRBJ1-1, with D uncertain. V was shortened by 0 bases and J by 3 bases, with 15 bases between the two germline ends. Germline lookup yields CDR1 SGHRS and CDR2 YFSETQ. The CDR3 contains 16 residues. CDR3 protein: CASSLEARPYDTEAFF. The CDR3 nucleotides read TGCGCCAGCAGCTTGGAAGCCAGACCCTATGACACTGAAGCTTTCTTT.

This clonotype was counted a few times. The gene calls are TRBV2 and TRBJ2-7; 11 nucleotides match TRBD1. The CDR3 consists of 17 residues. The V and J ends lost 0 bases and 3 bases, in that order; junction bases with no gene match: 7. Germline CDR1 SNHLY, CDR2 FYNNEI. The CDR3 here is CASSEAAPGQGVYEQYF. The DNA of the CDR3 is TGTGCCAGCAGTGAAGCTGCCCCGGGACAGGGGGTCTACGAGCAGTACTTC.

This clonotype has a count of ten or more. The gene calls are TRBV20-1 and TRBJ1-3, with 7 bases lining up with TRBD1. The germline V gene has CDR1 DFQATT and CDR2 SNEGSKA (reference sequence). V lost 4 bases to trimming and J lost 4 bases; unmatched junction nucleotides: 4. The CDR3 is made up of 13 amino acids. The CDR3 region is CSATSTGGNTIYF. The DNA of the CDR3 is TGCAGTGCTACGTCGACAGGGGGAAACACCATATATTTT.

This clonotype was recorded a few times. The chain combines TRBV18 with TRBJ2-2; a possible D gene is TRBD2 (6 bases). The ends were cut back, 0 bases at V and 7 bases at J, with 15 bases in the middle. In germline, CDR1 is KGHSH, CDR2 LQKENI. This CDR3 spans 16 amino acids. The CDR3 region is CASSPPAGRGFGELFF. In DNA form, the CDR3 reads TGTGCCAGCTCACCACCGGCCGGGAGAGGGTTCGGGGAGCTGTTTTTT.

This clonotype was observed many times. The chain joins TRBV10-3 to TRBJ2-4; D possibly corresponds to TRBD2 (6 bases). CDR1 is ENHRY and CDR2 is SYGVKD in the germline V gene. This CDR3 contains 15 residues. V was clipped by 2 bases and J by 8 bases, with 16 bases between them. The CDR3 DNA reads TGTGCCATCAGTGAGGCACGGGACTTAGTACACATTCAGTACTTC. Residues: CAISEARDLVHIQYF.

This clonotype was counted at least ten times. The chain joins TRBV11-1 to TRBJ2-6; 9 nucleotides match TRBD1. The trim removed 5 bases at V and 2 bases at J, leaving 13 bases unmatched. CDR3 length: 19 residues. Per germline, CDR1 SGHAT and CDR2 FQDESV (reference sequence). The CDR3 DNA reads as TGTGCCAGCAGCCCCACGCCGGGACAGGGTGCGGCTGGGGCCAACGTCCTGACTTTC. It specifies CASSPTPGQGAAGANVLTF.

This clonotype showed up many times. The chain has TRBV20-1 and TRBJ2-2; the match to TRBD2 covers 10 bases. The CDR3 contains 13 residues. Germline V gene data show CDR1 as DFQATT and CDR2 as SNEGSKA (reference sequence). Unmatched junction bases numbered 1, after V lost 6 bases and J lost 3 bases. The CDR3 DNA reads TGCAGTGCCGGGACTAGCGACACCGGGGAGCTGTTTTTT. This encodes CSAGTSDTGELFF.

Many counts were recorded for this clonotype. DNA for the CDR3: TGTGCCAGCAGCCGTTTGGGACAGGGCGTCTACGAGCAGTACTTC. This translates into CASSRLGQGVYEQYF. V is TRBV6-1 and J is TRBJ2-7; TRBD1 aligns across 9 bases. CDR1 MNHNS and CDR2 SASEGT come from the germline V gene. V shed 6 bases, J shed 3 bases, and the junction held 9 bases outside the gene matches. The CDR3 runs 15 residues.